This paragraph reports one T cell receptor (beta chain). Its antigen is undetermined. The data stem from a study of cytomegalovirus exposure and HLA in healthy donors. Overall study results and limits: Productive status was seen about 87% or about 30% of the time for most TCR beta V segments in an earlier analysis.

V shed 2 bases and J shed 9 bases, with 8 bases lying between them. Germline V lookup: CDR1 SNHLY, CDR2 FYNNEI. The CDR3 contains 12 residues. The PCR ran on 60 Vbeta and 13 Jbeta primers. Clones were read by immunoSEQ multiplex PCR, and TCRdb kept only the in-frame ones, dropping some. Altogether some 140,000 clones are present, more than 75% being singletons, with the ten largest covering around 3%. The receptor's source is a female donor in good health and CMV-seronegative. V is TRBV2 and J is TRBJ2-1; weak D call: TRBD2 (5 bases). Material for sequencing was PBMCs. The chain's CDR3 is CASSEWAGEQFF. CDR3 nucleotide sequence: TGTGCCAGCAGTGAATGGGCGGGTGAGCAGTTCTTC.